A single sample gave rise to the 10 T cell receptor beta chains below, sequenced in a study of technical replicates of blood from several donors. TCRdb's copy holds only in-frame clones and misses some; the assay was immunoSEQ multiplex PCR. The sample yields about 59,000 clones, 93% seen once. The sample comprised PBMCs. The receptors were gathered from a human donor in good health. Some clones in this sample may be carry-over from other donors' samples.

This chain uses TRBV7-9 with TRBJ2-6, with TRBD1 as a possible D gene (6 bases). Germline V CDR1 and CDR2: SEHNR, FQNEAQ (reference sequence). The length of the CDR3 is 16 residues. The V gene lost 0 bases and the J gene lost 1 base, with 7 bases spanning the gap. The CDR3 here is CASSLATGSGANVLTF. In nucleotides, the CDR3 is TGTGCCAGCAGCTTAGCTACAGGGTCTGGGGCCAACGTCCTGACTTTC.

The chain combines TRBV28 with TRBJ1-2; the D is unclear. From germline, CDR1 is MDHEN and CDR2 SYDVKM. The CDR3 consists of 11 residues. Trimming took 4 bases from V and 4 from J, leaving 4 bases between them. CDR3 nucleotide sequence: TGTGCCAGCAGTTACGGCTATGGCTACACCTTC. This sequence encodes CASSYGYGYTF.

This chain links TRBV7-3 with TRBJ1-2, with 7 positions matching TRBD1. This CDR3 comprises 13 residues. With 1 base clipped from V and 7 bases from J, the junction kept 3 bases outside the gene matches. The germline CDR1 and CDR2 sequences are SGHTA and FQGTGA. Written as DNA, the CDR3 is TGTGCCAGCAGCTTAAGACAGGGCGGTGGCTACACCTTC. Amino acid sequence: CASSLRQGGGYTF.

This clone appeared many times. The chain employs TRBV7-9 and TRBJ2-3, with TRBD2 identical over 9 bases. V lost 4 bases and J lost 1; bases outside the gene matches: 6. The CDR3 sequence is 16 residues long. The germline gives CDR1 SEHNR, CDR2 FQNEAQ (reference sequence). The CDR3 DNA follows: TGTGCCAGCAGCTCTCCCCGCGGGGGGGGCACAGATACGCAGTATTTT. Its protein product is CASSSPRGGGTDTQYF.

V usage is TRBV5-1 and J usage is TRBJ2-3; TRBD1 matches at 7 bases. Germline V gene data show CDR1 as SGHRS and CDR2 as YFSETQ. There are 14 residues in the CDR3. With 4 bases clipped from V and 2 bases from J, the junction kept 4 bases outside the gene matches. The CDR3 coding sequence is TGCGCCAGCAGCATAGGGACAGACACAGATACGCAGTATTTT. It specifies CASSIGTDTDTQYF. The full variable domain, completed using reference TRBV5-1 and TRBJ2-3, is KAGVTQTPRYLIKTRGQQVTLSCSPISGHRSVSWYQQTPGQGLQFLFEYFSETQRNKGNFPGRFSGRQFSNSRSEMNVSTLELGDSALYLCASSIGTDTDTQYFGPGTRLTVL.

The chain has TRBV5-1 and TRBJ2-1; TRBD1 matches at 9 bases. This CDR3 is built from 16 residues. The germline V gene encodes CDR1 SGHRS and CDR2 YFSETQ. V lost 0 bases, J lost 2 bases, and 3 bases stayed unmatched. The CDR3 spells CASSLVRDRAYNEQFF. Here the CDR3 DNA reads TGCGCCAGCAGCTTGGTGAGGGACAGGGCCTACAATGAGCAGTTCTTC.

The chain uses TRBV7-2 and TRBJ2-5; D remains ambiguous. In germline, CDR1 is SGHTA, CDR2 FQGNSA. Trimming took off 0 bases at V and 4 bases at J, with 3 bases between the two ends. This CDR3 has 12 residues. This chain's CDR3 is CASSLARETQYF. The DNA of the CDR3 is TGTGCCAGCAGCTTAGCCCGAGAGACCCAGTACTTC.

CDR3 loop: CSARQEVEAFF. The CDR3 bases are TGCAGTGCCCGACAGGAGGTCGAAGCTTTCTTT. This chain uses TRBV20-1 with TRBJ1-1; possibly TRBD1 for D (6 bases). The CDR3 length is 11 residues. V lost 6 bases, J lost 8 bases, and 13 bases lay in between. In germline, CDR1 is DFQATT, CDR2 SNEGSKA (reference sequence).

The chain uses TRBV6-1 and TRBJ1-1, with D perhaps matching TRBD1 (5 bases). In germline, CDR1 is MNHNS, CDR2 SASEGT. The CDR3 runs 12 residues. Deletions cut 6 bases from V and 6 bases from J, with 11 bases between. The CDR3 is CASSLLGPEAFF. The CDR3 DNA reads TGTGCCAGCAGCCTTTTGGGGCCTGAAGCTTTCTTT.

The chain has TRBV28 and TRBJ1-6, with 10 bases matching TRBD1. Trimming cost V 8 bases and J 7 bases; bases outside gene matches: 2. CDR1 is MDHEN, CDR2 SYDVKM, per germline. The CDR3 is 13 amino acids. CDR3 sequence (DNA): TGTGCCAGCCAGGGACAGGGGAATTCACCCCTCCACTTT. Protein: CASQGQGNSPLHF.